This is a list of T cell receptor beta chains from one sample in a study of cytomegalovirus exposure and HLA in healthy donors. Data came from immunoSEQ multiplex PCR; TCRdb stores just in-frame clones and leaves some out. The sample records roughly 190,000 clones, roughly 84% being singletons. Sequencing was done on a sample of PBMCs. These receptors were taken from a woman aged 45-65 years in good health and CMV-seropositive. CDR3s include the opening cysteine and the closing phenylalanine or tryptophan.

v_call	cdr3_length	j_call	cdr3_aa
TRBV10-2	15	TRBJ2-7	CASSELWASSYEQYF
TRBV7-9	18	TRBJ2-5	CSSSLGFGWGRTQETQYF
TRBV10-2	13	TRBJ1-1	CASSPLLITEAFF
TRBV15	20	TRBJ2-2	CATSRGPGTSGGGVTGELFF
TRBV15	12	TRBJ2-1	CATSRDYNEQFF
TRBV28	15	TRBJ1-4	CASSSLAQGGEKLFF
TRBV27	13	TRBJ1-1	CASSLNERTEAFF
TRBV19	14	TRBJ1-1	CASKLWGGDTEAFF
TRBV10-2	13	TRBJ2-5	CASTGGYEETQYF
TRBV7-8	18	TRBJ2-2	CASSAWLAGGWGPGELFF
TRBV27	15	TRBJ2-1	CASSLSTSDYNEQFF
TRBV28	13	TRBJ2-1	CASNVRIYNEQFF
TRBV5-5	14	TRBJ1-2	CASSLLPTLYGYTF
TRBV15	13	TRBJ2-1	CATRKGGVGEQFF
TRBV5-6	13	TRBJ1-1	CASSLLGSTEAFF
TRBV5-6	18	TRBJ2-5	CASSRRTSGGRLQETQYF
TRBV13	15	TRBJ2-5	CASSSGTGNLETQYF
TRBV9	15	TRBJ1-1	CASSVGDRGDTEAFF
TRBV7-9	14	TRBJ2-2	CASSVTGNTGELFF
TRBV19	15	TRBJ1-1	CASSPYRDMSTEAFF
TRBV5-8	14	TRBJ2-7	CASSLMGFVFEQYF
TRBV21-1	16	TRBJ2-1	CASSKEILAGGHEQFF
TRBV7-2	13	TRBJ2-3	CASSLEIPGTQYF
TRBV19	14	TRBJ2-7	CASSITGGPYEQYF